These 8 T cell receptor beta chains were sequenced from one sample in a study of shared clonotypes between healthy human individuals. The table came from immunoSEQ multiplex PCR; TCRdb's copy has only in-frame clones and leaves some out. Here the sample spans about 710,000 clones, around 73% being singletons. The sample consisted of memory CD4+ T cells sorted from blood. Subset of the sample: CD45RA-negative fraction. The origin of the receptors is a woman in her thirties in good health.

The chain recombines TRBV6-1 with TRBJ1-5; TRBD1 might be the D (5 bases). Germline V gene lookup returns CDR1 MNHNS and CDR2 SASEGT. The CDR3 covers 12 residues. V lost 8 bases and J lost 1, with 6 bases in between. CDR3: CASRQSNQPQHF. CDR3 coding DNA: TGTGCCAGCCGACAGAGCAATCAGCCCCAGCATTTT.

This clone was seen more than once but under ten times. The gene calls are TRBV28 and TRBJ2-7, with D uncertain. V lost 6 bases to trimming and J lost 0 bases, with 15 bases between them. CDR3 length: 15 amino acids. Germline V gene data show CDR1 as MDHEN and CDR2 as SYDVKM. CDR3 protein: CASSRLDAPSYEQYF. CDR3 DNA sequence: TGTGCCAGCAGCCGACTGGACGCCCCCTCCTACGAGCAGTACTTC.

This clone turned up a few times. J is TRBJ2-7 and V is TRBV23-1; D possibly matches TRBD1 or TRBD2 (5 bases each). TRBV23-1 belongs to the ORF category, with a function that is uncertain. Trimming took 2 bases from V and 1 from J, leaving 18 bases between them. This CDR3 is 17 amino acids long. The DNA for the CDR3 is TGCGCCAGCAGTCAAGCCCCCCGGGGCGGTCGGTCCTACGAGCAGTACTTC. Its translation: CASSQAPRGGRSYEQYF.

The rearrangement uses TRBV4-2 and TRBJ1-1; no definite D call. This CDR3 region has 13 residues. The ends were cut back, 0 bases at V and 4 bases at J, with 6 bases in the middle. Per the germline V gene, CDR1 is LGHNA and CDR2 is YNFKEQ. CDR3 in amino acids: CASSQDKGTEAFF. In DNA, the CDR3 is TGTGCCAGCAGCCAAGATAAGGGCACTGAAGCTTTCTTT.

CDR3 residues: CASSQTGRRVSRSSYTF. DNA of the CDR3: TGCGCCAGCAGCCAGACCGGGAGAAGGGTATCCAGAAGTAGCTACACCTTC. The V gene is TRBV4-1, the J gene TRBJ1-2; D remains unclear. This CDR3 is built from 17 residues. V was clipped by 3 bases and J by 9 bases, with 26 bases between them. Looked up from germline, CDR1 is MGHRA and CDR2 is YSYEKL.

The chain carries TRBV18 and TRBJ2-1; TRBD1 or TRBD2 may be the D gene (5 bases each). This CDR3 spans 17 amino acids. With 6 bases removed from V and 0 bases from J, the gap between germline ends came to 18 bases. Per the germline V gene, CDR1 is KGHSH and CDR2 is LQKENI. In DNA, the CDR3 is TGTGCCAGCTCTGTAGATGGACGGGACCTCTCCTACAATGAGCAGTTCTTC. This sequence encodes CASSVDGRDLSYNEQFF.

The rearrangement links TRBV25-1 to TRBJ2-7; the match to TRBD1 covers 9 bases. CDR3 length: 16 amino acids. Germline trimming cut 2 bases from V and 5 bases from J; bases unmatched to any gene: 10. Germline V lookup: CDR1 MGHDK, CDR2 SYGVNS. The CDR3 DNA reads TGTGCCAGCAGTGAAACCCCGGGACAGGGTACCCACGAGCAGTACTTC. Amino acid sequence: CASSETPGQGTHEQYF.

CDR3 DNA sequence: TGCGCCGCGTACGGGGCGCGGGTGAAGACCCAGTACTTC. Translating it yields CAAYGARVKTQYF. The rearrangement links TRBV10-2 to TRBJ2-5; possibly TRBD1 or TRBD2 for D (5 bases each). The CDR3 has 13 amino acids. The germline V and J ends were trimmed by 11 bases and 6 bases, with 19 bases remaining between them. Germline CDR1 and CDR2: WSHSY and SAAADI.